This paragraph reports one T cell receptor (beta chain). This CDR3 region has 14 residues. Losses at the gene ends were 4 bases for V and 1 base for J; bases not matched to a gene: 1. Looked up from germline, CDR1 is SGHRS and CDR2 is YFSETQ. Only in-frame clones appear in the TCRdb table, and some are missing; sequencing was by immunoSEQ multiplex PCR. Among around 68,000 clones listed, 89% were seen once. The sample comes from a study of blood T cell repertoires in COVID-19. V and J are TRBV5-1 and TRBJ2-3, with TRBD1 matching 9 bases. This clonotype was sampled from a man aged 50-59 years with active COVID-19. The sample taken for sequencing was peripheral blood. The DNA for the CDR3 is TGCGCCAGCAGCCGGGACAGGGGCACAGATACGCAGTATTTT. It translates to CASSRDRGTDTQYF.